This T cell receptor beta chain stems from a study of blood T cell repertoires in COVID-19. J lost 2 bases, V lost 10 bases, and 4 bases had no gene match. This CDR3 contains 13 residues. Germline V CDR1 and CDR2: SNHLY, FYNNEI. Participants were aged about 18 to 100 years from 24 US areas. The study recruited exposed participants who had met a COVID-19 case within 2 weeks before entry. As processed by the authors: Amplified reference gene primers provided the basis for estimating nucleated cell counts. Produced via immunoSEQ multiplex PCR; TCRdb's table is partial and in-frame only. That table furnishes V, J and clone size, whereas the DNA furnished D and trimming. The sample consists of about 210,000 clones, 75% to 90% of them appearing once.

This TCR was sampled from a woman aged 25 to 39 who had been exposed to COVID-19. The rearrangement links TRBV2 to TRBJ1-2, with 10 bases lining up with TRBD1. The specimen sequenced was PBMCs or T cells enriched from blood (not recorded which). CDR3 residues: CATRQGANYGYTF. The DNA of the CDR3 is TGTGCCACCAGACAGGGGGCGAACTATGGCTACACCTTC. The whole variable domain, remainder taken from reference TRBV2 and TRBJ1-2, is EPEVTQTPSHQVTQMGQEVILRCVPISNHLYFYWYRQILGQKVEFLVSFYNNEISEKSEIFDDQFSVERPDGSNFTLKIRSTKLEDSAMYFCATRQGANYGYTFGSGTRLTVV.